This T cell receptor (beta chain) was captured by sequencing in a study of blood T cell repertoires in COVID-19. Authors' data handling: Nucleated cell number was recorded as an estimate derived from reference gene primer amplification. Libraries were prepared by immunoSEQ multiplex PCR; TCRdb keeps only in-frame clonotypes and omits some of them. V, J and clone size are taken as reported in that table, and D and trimming were inferred from the DNA itself. The data hold about 170,000 clones, with about 80% observed a single time. This receptor was identified in a human donor with acute or convalescent COVID-19. The donor label of this sample is uncertain. Sequencing input: peripheral blood.

The CDR3 region is CASSLSGTSYSNQPQHF. CDR3 DNA: TGTGCCAGCAGTTTATCCGGGACATCGTATAGCAATCAGCCCCAGCATTTT. The gene calls are TRBV27 and TRBJ1-5; D might be TRBD1 (6 bases). The CDR3 sequence is 17 residues long. The germline CDR1 and CDR2 sequences are MNHEY and SMNVEV (reference sequence). The V gene lost 0 bases and the J gene lost 0 bases, with 12 bases spanning the gap.